One and the same sample provided the 15 T cell receptor beta chains below, sequenced in a study of cytomegalovirus exposure and HLA in healthy donors. With 60 Vbeta and 13 Jbeta primers, the PCR was carried out. Produced via immunoSEQ multiplex PCR; TCRdb's table is partial and in-frame only. The profile shows approximately 110,000 clones, more than 65% of them singletons. Material: PBMCs. The receptors stem from a woman aged 25 to 39 in good health and CMV-seronegative.

J is TRBJ2-7 and V is TRBV27; 9 nucleotides agree with TRBD1. V trimming: 6 bases; J trimming: 2 bases; junction bases outside the gene matches: 14. Germline CDR1 reads MNHEY; CDR2 reads SMNVEV (reference sequence). The CDR3 loop spans 17 amino acids. The CDR3, as DNA: TGTGCCAGCAGCACCCTCAGGGGACAGGGCTTCGCCTACGAGCAGTACTTC. Encoded protein: CASSTLRGQGFAYEQYF.

The chain is built from TRBV11-2 and TRBJ2-5, with 13 positions matching TRBD2. The ends lost 5 bases at V and 1 base at J; junction bases unmatched: 7. CDR1 SGHAT and CDR2 FQNNGV come from the germline V gene. This CDR3 spans 17 amino acids. CDR3 in amino acids: CASSRPGLAGIQETQYF. The CDR3 nucleotides are TGTGCCAGCAGCCGGCCGGGACTAGCGGGGATCCAAGAGACCCAGTACTTC.

This clone was recorded once. The chain couples TRBV6-1 to TRBJ2-2; D perhaps matches TRBD2 (6 bases). Germline V lookup: CDR1 MNHNS, CDR2 SASEGT. V was cut by 2 bases and J by 2 bases, with 12 bases left in between. This CDR3 region has 16 residues. This chain's CDR3 is CASSEFGGVNTGELFF. CDR3 in DNA: TGTGCCAGCAGTGAATTCGGCGGGGTAAACACCGGGGAGCTGTTTTTT.

The V gene is TRBV5-1, the J gene TRBJ2-1, with TRBD2 matching 8 bases. The ends lost 3 bases at V and 9 bases at J; junction bases unmatched: 11. CDR3 length equals 15 residues. In germline, CDR1 is SGHRS, CDR2 YFSETQ. CDR3 coding DNA: TGCGCCAGCAGCTCCATTAGCGGGAAAGGCCTTGAGCAGTTCTTC. This translates into CASSSISGKGLEQFF. The entire variable domain, with the rest obtained from reference TRBV5-1 and TRBJ2-1, is as follows: KAGVTQTPRYLIKTRGQQVTLSCSPISGHRSVSWYQQTPGQGLQFLFEYFSETQRNKGNFPGRFSGRQFSNSRSEMNVSTLELGDSALYLCASSSISGKGLEQFFGPGTRLTVL.

The chain carries TRBV5-1 and TRBJ2-1; 11 bases line up with TRBD2. The trim removed 4 bases at V and 10 bases at J, leaving 10 bases unmatched. CDR1 is SGHRS, CDR2 YFSETQ, per germline. CDR3 size: 15 residues. CDR3 sequence: CASSPSSGGTLEQFF. The DNA for the CDR3 is TGCGCCAGCAGCCCTTCTAGCGGGGGGACATTGGAGCAGTTCTTC.

This clone was seen a few times. The chain joins TRBV6-5 to TRBJ1-5; D gene uncertain. The V end was cut by 0 bases, the J end by 3 bases, with 9 bases between. CDR3 length equals 15 residues. Germline V gene lookup returns CDR1 MNHEY and CDR2 SVGAGI. The DNA for the CDR3 is TGTGCCAGCAGTTACTCGTTGGGCAACAATCAGCCCCAGCATTTT. It yields the protein CASSYSLGNNQPQHF.

The chain carries TRBV7-9 and TRBJ1-2; 9 bases fit TRBD1. V shed 5 bases, J shed 4 bases, and the junction held 11 bases outside the gene matches. This CDR3 contains 16 residues. Germline CDR1 reads SEHNR; CDR2 reads FQNEAQ (reference sequence). In DNA, the CDR3 is TGTGCCAGCAGCGCAAAAGGACAGGGGCTCCTCTATGGCTACACCTTC. It is translated as CASSAKGQGLLYGYTF.

V is TRBV5-1 and J is TRBJ1-1, with a weak D call TRBD1 (5 bases). Germline values: CDR1 SGHRS, CDR2 YFSETQ. Trimming removed 6 bases from V and 5 bases from J, with 20 bases in between. There are 15 residues in the CDR3. CDR3 residues: CASKLGVQGGTEAFF. CDR3 DNA sequence: TGCGCCAGCAAATTGGGGGTGCAGGGAGGGACTGAAGCTTTCTTT.

This clone was seen a handful of times. This chain uses TRBV27 with TRBJ1-5, with a weak D call TRBD1 (5 bases). CDR1 and CDR2 (germline): MNHEY, SMNVEV (reference sequence). This CDR3 spans 14 amino acids. Trimming took 5 bases from V and 0 from J, leaving 8 bases between them. In nucleotides, the CDR3 is TGTGCCAGCAGTCAGGGAAATAGCAATCAGCCCCAGCATTTT. This translates into CASSQGNSNQPQHF.

In DNA form, the CDR3 reads TGCGCCAGCAGCGTAACCGGGACAGGGACATACGAGCAGTACTTC. Its translation is CASSVTGTGTYEQYF. The chain uses TRBV5-1 and TRBJ2-7; 9 bases map to TRBD1. The V and J ends lost 4 bases and 4 bases, in that order; junction bases with no gene match: 9. Germline assignment: CDR1 SGHRS and CDR2 YFSETQ. The CDR3 contains 15 residues.

This clone was counted only a few times. The CDR3 is CASSLWTSGSVSDTQYF. CDR3 nucleotides: TGTGCCAGCAGCTTATGGACTAGCGGGTCGGTCTCAGATACGCAGTATTTT. The chain links TRBV13 to TRBJ2-3; 11 positions agree with TRBD2. The CDR3 runs 17 residues. Germline CDR1 reads PRHDT; CDR2 reads FYEKMQ (reference sequence). The V and J ends lost 2 bases and 4 bases, in that order; junction bases with no gene match: 8.

This chain joins TRBV6-5 and TRBJ1-2; unclear D gene. CDR3 length equals 15 residues. The germline gives CDR1 MNHEY, CDR2 SVGAGI. The ends were cut back, 6 bases at V and 2 bases at J, with 16 bases in the middle. Here the CDR3 reads CASSQPRAANYGYTF. In DNA, the CDR3 is TGTGCCAGCAGCCAACCACGCGCTGCAAACTATGGCTACACCTTC.

In this sample, this clone turned up a few times. This sequence joins TRBV10-3 and TRBJ2-5; 8 bases align to TRBD2. V lost 2 bases, J lost 4 bases, and 3 bases stayed unmatched. This CDR3 has 14 amino acids. Germline loops: CDR1 ENHRY, CDR2 SYGVKD. CDR3 coding DNA: TGTGCCATCAGTGAGGCGGGGGGCGTAGAGACCCAGTACTTC. Amino acid sequence: CAISEAGGVETQYF.

This CDR3 reads CASSKRTGGYEQYF. The CDR3 bases are TGTGCCAGTAGTAAACGGACAGGGGGCTACGAGCAGTACTTC. V and J are TRBV19 and TRBJ2-7; 10 nucleotides agree with TRBD1. The germline gives CDR1 LNHDA, CDR2 SQIVND (reference sequence). The CDR3 loop spans 14 amino acids. The junction had 3 bases not matched to a gene; V was cut back by 4 bases and J by 3 bases. Complete variable domain (other parts from reference TRBV19 and TRBJ2-7): DGGITQSPKYLFRKEGQNVTLSCEQNLNHDAMYWYRQDPGQGLRLIYYSQIVNDFQKGDIAEGYSVSREKKESFPLTVTSAQKNPTAFYLCASSKRTGGYEQYFGPGTRLTVT.

This chain uses TRBV28 with TRBJ1-2; tentatively, D is TRBD1 (5 bases). Between the trimmed V and J ends, which lost 8 bases and 4 bases, there was a span of 14 bases. Looked up from germline, CDR1 is MDHEN and CDR2 is SYDVKM. The CDR3 has 13 residues. The CDR3 sequence is CASARQQLYGYTF. CDR3 bases: TGTGCCAGCGCCCGACAGCAGCTCTATGGCTACACCTTC.